This TCR beta chain emerged from a study of response to subunit inactivated influenza vaccine. TCRdb ran MiXCR on the RT-PCR reads and lists one entry per CDR3 protein. This table has 600,000 to 700,000 distinct CDR3 sequences, around 15% appearing once. In the case of this clonotype: Its antigen remains unidentified. An end of the junction differs from the germline gene, which may be a read error.

Study observations and caveats: After each seasonal influenza vaccination, few new T cells are recruited, the authors suggested.

The sequence derives from a man over 45 who received an inactivated influenza vaccine. The material was PBMCs from blood, obtained around two weeks before vaccination.

CDR3 residues: CASTSPRGRESNNEQFF. CDR3 DNA: TGTGCCAGCACCTCCCCCCGCGGGCGGGAGAGTAACAACGAGCAGTTCTTC. The chain is built from TRBV7-9 and TRBJ2-1; 7 bases are shared with TRBD2. Germline lookup yields CDR1 SEHNR and CDR2 FQNEAQ (reference sequence). The CDR3 runs to 17 residues.